The 32 T cell receptor beta chains reported below all come from one sample, sequenced in a study of blood T cell repertoires in COVID-19. TCRdb's copy holds only in-frame clones and misses some; the assay was immunoSEQ multiplex PCR. The sample holds roughly 70,000 clones, under 85% seen once. What was sequenced was peripheral blood. Every receptor here comes from a man aged 55 to 70 with COVID-19, enrolled during active disease.

This sequence joins TRBV12-5 and TRBJ1-3; 9 nucleotides align to TRBD1. CDR1 is LGHNT, CDR2 FRNRAP, per germline. The J segment lost 3 bases and the V segment lost 6 bases, leaving 6 bases of the junction unmatched. The CDR3 extends over 15 amino acids. This CDR3 is CASGPGQGYGNTIYF. The DNA of the CDR3 is TGTGCTAGTGGACCCGGACAGGGGTATGGAAACACCATATATTTT.

The CDR3 bases are TGTGCCAGCAGACGTTTAGGACACAACACCGGGGAGCTGTTTTTT. Translated: CASRRLGHNTGELFF. The gene calls are TRBV6-6 and TRBJ2-2, with D maybe TRBD1 (5 bases). CDR3 length: 15 residues. Germline V CDR1 and CDR2: MNHNY, SVGAGI (reference sequence). The V end was cut by 6 bases, the J end by 2 bases, with 13 bases between.

The chain employs TRBV14 and TRBJ2-4, with 9 nucleotides matching TRBD2. The CDR3 totals 17 residues. The ends lost 4 bases at V and 7 bases at J; junction bases unmatched: 14. The germline V gene has CDR1 SGHDN and CDR2 FVKESK. The CDR3 DNA sequence: TGTGCCAGCAGCCCAGTGCGGCGGGAGGGCCGACAGAACATTCAGTACTTC. Translation: CASSPVRREGRQNIQYF.

The rearrangement links TRBV21-1 to TRBJ2-3; TRBD2, the table's D call, lacks a check against the DNA. TRBV21-1 is an annotated pseudogene. This CDR3 is 17 amino acids long. CDR3 loop: CASSKYDLGGRTDTQYF. CDR3 bases: TGTGCCAGCAGCAAATACGATTTGGGGGGACGCACAGATACGCAGTATTTT.

The rearrangement links TRBV28 to TRBJ2-7; 7 bases fit TRBD1. Trimming cost V 5 bases and J 3 bases; bases outside gene matches: 10. The germline CDR1 and CDR2 sequences are MDHEN and SYDVKM. The CDR3 has 15 residues. CDR3 DNA: TGTGCCAGCAGTACTCCCCTTACAGGGGACTACGAGCAGTACTTC. It translates to CASSTPLTGDYEQYF.

This clone was recorded a few times. This rearrangement joins TRBV5-1 to TRBJ2-7, with a tentative D call TRBD2 (6 bases). The CDR3 has 15 amino acids. Trimming cost V 3 bases and J 2 bases, with 15 bases left between them. Germline V gene data show CDR1 as SGHRS and CDR2 as YFSETQ. CDR3: CASSSFGSGPYEQYF. The DNA of the CDR3 is TGCGCCAGCAGCTCCTTTGGTAGCGGCCCCTACGAGCAGTACTTC.

V gene TRBV5-4 combines with J gene TRBJ2-1, with D maybe TRBD2 (7 bases). Germline V gene sequence: CDR1 SGHNT, CDR2 YYREEE (reference sequence). This CDR3 contains 13 residues. V shed 4 bases and J shed 13 bases, with 18 bases lying between them. The DNA of the CDR3 is TGTGCCAGCAGCCCTATGGAGGGGGGGTTACAGTTCTTC. It is translated as CASSPMEGGLQFF.

The chain has TRBV4-2 and TRBJ2-3, with D perhaps matching TRBD2 (7 bases). The CDR3 consists of 15 residues. Per the germline V gene, CDR1 is LGHNA and CDR2 is YNFKEQ. Between the trimmed V and J ends, which lost 4 bases and 1 base, there was a span of 12 bases. The DNA for the CDR3 is TGTGCCAGCAGCCCAGGGGCGGGAGGCACAGATACGCAGTATTTT. Protein product: CASSPGAGGTDTQYF.

The V call is TRBV30, the J call TRBJ2-7; 11 bases map to TRBD2. Germline-derived CDR1 and CDR2 are GTSNPN and SVGIG (reference sequence). With 1 base clipped from V and 5 bases from J, the junction kept 4 bases outside the gene matches. CDR3 size: 14 residues. This CDR3 reads CAWSGSSGRHEQYF. The DNA for the CDR3 is TGTGCCTGGAGTGGGTCTAGCGGGAGGCACGAGCAGTACTTC. Filled out from reference TRBV30 and TRBJ2-7, the complete variable domain reads SQTIHQWPATLVQPVGSPLSLECTVEGTSNPNLYWYRQAAGRGLQLLFYSVGIGQISSEVPQNLSASRPQDRQFILSSKKLLLSDSGFYLCAWSGSSGRHEQYFGPGTRLTVT.

This clone was counted a single time. The chain combines TRBV12-5 with TRBJ2-2; D may be TRBD1 (6 bases). From germline, CDR1 is LGHNT and CDR2 FRNRAP. Trimming removed 5 bases at V and 10 bases at J, with 17 bases between. There are 14 residues in the CDR3. This chain's CDR3 is CASGINTGRVELFF. The CDR3 region has the DNA TGTGCTAGTGGTATAAACACAGGGCGCGTGGAGCTGTTTTTT.

The chain recombines TRBV7-3 with TRBJ2-5; TRBD1 is a possible D gene (6 bases). CDR3 size: 14 residues. Germline lookup yields CDR1 SGHTA and CDR2 FQGTGA. The V gene lost 4 bases and the J gene lost 2 bases, with 11 bases spanning the gap. In DNA form, the CDR3 reads TGTGCCAGCAGCTCGACAGGTGCTCAAGAGACCCAGTACTTC. Translating gives CASSSTGAQETQYF.

This rearrangement joins TRBV29-1 to TRBJ2-3; 9 bases align to TRBD2. This CDR3 is built from 17 residues. V trimming: 4 bases; J trimming: 0 bases; junction bases outside the gene matches: 11. CDR1 SQVTM and CDR2 ANQGSEA come from the germline V gene. The CDR3, as DNA: TGCAGCGTTGGAGGAACCCTAGCGGGGTCTAGCACAGATACGCAGTATTTT. Its translation: CSVGGTLAGSSTDTQYF.

This clone has a single count. The J gene is TRBJ1-1, the V gene TRBV6-1; D is possibly TRBD1 (6 bases). CDR1 and CDR2 (germline): MNHNS, SASEGT. This CDR3 has 11 amino acids. The V end was cut by 2 bases, the J end by 8 bases, with 6 bases between. The CDR3 nucleotides are TGTGCCAGCAGTGAAAGGGGGGAAGCTTTCTTT. This codes for CASSERGEAFF.

This chain connects TRBV12-5 to TRBJ2-5; TRBD2 matches 11 bases. J gave up 5 bases and V 1 base, and 9 bases lay outside the gene matches. Per the germline V gene, CDR1 is LGHNT and CDR2 is FRNRAP. This CDR3 spans 17 amino acids. CDR3 bases: TGTGCTAGTGGTTTGGGTTATACTAGCGGGGGTGGGGAGACCCAGTACTTC. Amino acids: CASGLGYTSGGGETQYF. Full variable domain (missing parts from reference TRBV12-5 and TRBJ2-5): DARVTQTPRHKVTEMGQEVTMRCQPILGHNTVFWYRQTMMQGLELLAYFRNRAPLDDSGMPKDRFSAEMPDATLATLKIQPSEPRDSAVYFCASGLGYTSGGGETQYFGPGTRLLVL.

The rearrangement links TRBV7-9 to TRBJ2-3; D is uncertain. Germline V gene data show CDR1 as SEHNR and CDR2 as FQNEAQ (reference sequence). The CDR3 runs 14 residues. V was trimmed by 1 base and J by 0 bases, leaving 5 bases between them. The CDR3 DNA is TGTGCCAGCAGCTTAGAGACAAGCACAGATACGCAGTATTTT. It encodes CASSLETSTDTQYF.

The chain recombines TRBV10-1 with TRBJ1-6, with D perhaps TRBD1 (6 bases). The CDR3 sequence is 13 residues long. Trimming took off 10 bases at V and 8 bases at J, with 15 bases between the two ends. Per germline, CDR1 WNHNN and CDR2 SYGVQD (reference sequence). CDR3 sequence (DNA): TGCGCCACCCAAGGACAGCGGCATTCACCCCTCCACTTT. This encodes CATQGQRHSPLHF.

The chain couples TRBV7-9 to TRBJ2-7; possible D gene TRBD1, 5 bases. The germline gives CDR1 SEHNR, CDR2 FQNEAQ (reference sequence). The V end lost 5 bases, the J end lost 6 bases, and 11 bases lay between the germline ends. This CDR3 region has 12 residues. The DNA of the CDR3 is TGTGCCAGCAGCCAGGGCCCTCGCGAGCAGTACTTC. This codes for CASSQGPREQYF.

The chain couples TRBV10-3 to TRBJ2-2; 7 nucleotides line up with TRBD1. CDR1 and CDR2 (germline): ENHRY, SYGVKD. The trim removed 6 bases at V and 3 bases at J, leaving 4 bases unmatched. This CDR3 is built from 14 residues. The CDR3 bases are TGTGCCATCAGACCTGACAGGGACACCGGGGAGCTGTTTTTT. Translating it yields CAIRPDRDTGELFF.

The chain couples TRBV5-1 to TRBJ2-7, with a weak D call TRBD2 (6 bases). CDR3 length: 14 residues. V was cut by 3 bases and J by 2 bases, with 12 bases left in between. In germline, CDR1 is SGHRS, CDR2 YFSETQ. The CDR3 is CASSSGRTTYEQYF. The CDR3 region has the DNA TGCGCCAGCAGCTCTGGGAGGACGACCTACGAGCAGTACTTC.

Here the CDR3 DNA reads TGTGCCAGCAGCAATGGGGAGGGAGGCTATGGCTACACCTTC. It yields the protein CASSNGEGGYGYTF. This sequence joins TRBV21-1 and TRBJ1-2. TRBV21-1 is marked as a pseudogene. The CDR3 is 14 amino acids.

The chain uses TRBV19 and TRBJ1-3; a weak D match, TRBD1 (6 bases). The CDR3 length is 14 residues. Germline CDR1 is LNHDA and CDR2 is SQIVND (reference sequence). Trimming removed 6 bases at V and 1 base at J, with 10 bases between. In DNA form, the CDR3 reads TGTGCCAGTAGCCTCAGGGGTTCTGGAAACACCATATATTTT. Protein sequence: CASSLRGSGNTIYF.

This chain uses TRBV18 with TRBJ1-5; D unresolved. V gave up 2 bases and J gave up 7 bases, with 15 bases separating them. CDR1 and CDR2 (germline): KGHSH, LQKENI. The CDR3 is 15 amino acids. CDR3 in DNA: TGTGCCAGCTCACCAGATGCCCCGGGGAGCCAGCCCCAGCATTTT. This gives the protein CASSPDAPGSQPQHF.

The chain couples TRBV27 to TRBJ2-2; no firm D call. V lost 8 bases and J 6 bases, leaving 10 bases between the germline ends. Germline lookup yields CDR1 MNHEY and CDR2 SMNVEV (reference sequence). CDR3 length: 12 amino acids. Here the CDR3 DNA reads TGTGCCAGCGCCCCGGCGGCCGGGGAGCTGTTTTTT. This gives the protein CASAPAAGELFF.

This clone was seen a few times. V usage is TRBV11-3 and J usage is TRBJ2-2, with a tentative D call TRBD2 (6 bases). The CDR3 has 16 residues. The ends were cut back, 5 bases at V and 0 bases at J, with 13 bases in the middle. Germline CDR1 is SGHNT and CDR2 is YENEEA. CDR3 DNA sequence: TGTGCCAGCAGCCCCGGGGGATCAGCGAACACCGGGGAGCTGTTTTTT. Protein: CASSPGGSANTGELFF.

V and J are TRBV7-2 and TRBJ1-2, with TRBD1 matching 10 bases. Germline loops: CDR1 SGHTA, CDR2 FQGNSA. J gave up 5 bases and V 4 bases, and 7 bases lay outside the gene matches. The CDR3 runs to 15 residues. The CDR3 DNA reads as TGTGCCAGCAGCTCACCGGACAGGGGGTCTTATGGCTACACCTTC. Its protein product is CASSSPDRGSYGYTF.

CDR3 protein: CASSLYRRGGGGYTF. In DNA, the CDR3 is TGTGCCAGCAGTCTCTACCGTCGGGGGGGAGGTGGCTACACCTTC. The chain is built from TRBV6-5 and TRBJ1-2; a weak D match, TRBD1 (5 bases). Per the germline V gene, CDR1 is MNHEY and CDR2 is SVGAGI. Trimming took 5 bases from V and 7 from J, leaving 20 bases between them. The CDR3 loop spans 15 amino acids.

The chain is built from TRBV28 and TRBJ2-5; D is possibly TRBD2 (5 bases). Germline V lookup: CDR1 MDHEN, CDR2 SYDVKM. CDR3 length: 13 amino acids. The V end was cut by 10 bases, the J end by 7 bases, with 19 bases between. Written as DNA, the CDR3 is TGTGCCACCCTTCATTTGAAAGAGGGGACCCAGTACTTC. Translation: CATLHLKEGTQYF.

The CDR3 region is CASSLQGSIYGYTF. Written as DNA, the CDR3 is TGTGCCAGCAGCTTACAGGGCAGTATCTATGGCTACACCTTC. The rearrangement links TRBV7-9 to TRBJ1-2; D perhaps matches TRBD1 (5 bases). V was shortened by 2 bases and J by 4 bases, with 11 bases between the two germline ends. The length of the CDR3 is 14 residues. Germline V gene data show CDR1 as SEHNR and CDR2 as FQNEAQ (reference sequence). Variable domain in full (rest from reference TRBV7-9 and TRBJ1-2): DTGVSQNPRHKITKRGQNVTFRCDPISEHNRLYWYRQTLGQGPEFLTYFQNEAQLEKSRLLSDRFSAERPKGSFSTLEIQRTEQGDSAMYLCASSLQGSIYGYTFGSGTRLTVV.

This clone was observed a handful of times. The gene calls are TRBV2 and TRBJ2-3; TRBD2 might be the D (5 bases). V lost 7 bases and J 0 bases, leaving 8 bases between the germline ends. The germline V gene encodes CDR1 SNHLY and CDR2 FYNNEI. The CDR3 consists of 13 residues. The CDR3 spells CASTRASTDTQYF. CDR3 DNA: TGTGCCAGCACGCGGGCTAGCACAGATACGCAGTATTTT.

The chain is built from TRBV9 and TRBJ1-2; the match to TRBD1 covers 8 bases. The ends lost 3 bases at V and 7 bases at J; junction bases unmatched: 8. Germline V gives CDR1 SGDLS, CDR2 YYNGEE. This CDR3 has 14 amino acids. The CDR3 DNA follows: TGTGCCAGCAGCGCAGGGGGCAGTGTAGGTGGCTACACCTTC. Protein: CASSAGGSVGGYTF.

This clone was seen at least ten times. The CDR3 coding sequence is TGCGCCAGCAGCACCCGGGACAGGGATACCGGGGAGCTGTTTTTT. Its protein is CASSTRDRDTGELFF. The chain uses TRBV5-1 and TRBJ2-2; TRBD1 matches 9 bases. Germline V lookup: CDR1 SGHRS, CDR2 YFSETQ. The CDR3 length is 15 residues. With V trimmed by 4 bases and J by 5 bases, 6 bases remained unmatched.

J is TRBJ2-7 and V is TRBV14; D perhaps matches TRBD2 (5 bases). CDR1 and CDR2 from the germline V gene are SGHDN and FVKESK. Trimming shortened V by 2 bases and J by 10 bases, and 21 bases separated the two germline ends. The CDR3 sequence is 15 residues long. This chain's CDR3 is CASSQRQISRGDQYF. The CDR3 nucleotides are TGTGCCAGCAGCCAAAGGCAAATAAGCCGGGGAGATCAGTACTTC. The full variable domain, its missing parts supplied by reference TRBV14 and TRBJ2-7, is EAGVTQFPSHSVIEKGQTVTLRCDPISGHDNLYWYRRVMGKEIKFLLHFVKESKQDESGMPNNRFLAERTGGTYSTLKVQPAELEDSGVYFCASSQRQISRGDQYFGPGTRLTVT.